This T cell receptor (beta chain) was identified in a study of control samples from healthy donors and cancer patients. Data came from immunoSEQ multiplex PCR; TCRdb stores just in-frame clones and leaves some out. The sample includes roughly 76,000 clones, 94% of them seen just once. The CDR3 loop spans 14 amino acids. Looked up from germline, CDR1 is SGHRS and CDR2 is YFSETQ. V lost 0 bases, J lost 6 bases, and 10 bases lay in between. Sequenced sample: blood. The gene calls are TRBV5-1 and TRBJ2-1, with D possibly matching TRBD2 (5 bases). The TCR comes from a woman aged 35 to 49 in good health. This CDR3 is CASSLGTGPNEQFF. For the CDR3, the DNA is TGCGCCAGCAGCTTGGGGACTGGCCCCAATGAGCAGTTCTTC.